A selection of T cell receptor beta chains follows, all from one sample in a study of blood T cell repertoires in COVID-19. Profiling relied on immunoSEQ multiplex PCR, and the TCRdb table lists in-frame clones only, not all of them. The table includes around 50,000 clones, 75% to 90% detected once. Source material: peripheral blood. The receptor set was obtained from a man between 70 and 80 years old with acute or convalescent COVID-19. CDR3s include the opening cysteine and the closing phenylalanine or tryptophan. Each record gives: CDR3 DNA, CDR3 protein, V gene, J gene, D gene, clone size. The D gene is left open where the match is weak. Clone size is given for some rows only: seen once, a few or many times, or a class if the clone is expanded.

TGTGCCACCAGCAGACCGGCGGTCCAAGAGACCCAGTACTTC,CATSRPAVQETQYF,TRBV15,TRBJ2-5,-,few
TGTGCCAGCAGCTTCTCCAAGTTGAGCGGCAATCAGCCCCAGCATTTT,CASSFSKLSGNQPQHF,TRBV5-5,TRBJ1-5,-,-
TGTGCCTGGAGTAGGGAGGGCGGATCCTCTGGAAACACCATATATTTT,CAWSREGGSSGNTIYF,TRBV30,TRBJ1-3,-,-
TGTGCCTGGAGTAGCGGGGGGTCAGGGCTTGGCTACACCTTC,CAWSSGGSGLGYTF,TRBV30,TRBJ1-2,-,-
TGTGCCAGCAGTGCCGGGACAGATACGCAGTATTTT,CASSAGTDTQYF,TRBV6-2/TRBV6-3,TRBJ2-3,-,-
TGTGCCAGCAGCCCCCTCGGGAACACTGAAGCTTTCTTT,CASSPLGNTEAFF,TRBV9,TRBJ1-1,-,once
TGTGCCAGTAGTCCAGGGGGCCACTATGGCTACACCTTC,CASSPGGHYGYTF,TRBV19,TRBJ1-2,TRBD1,-
TGTGCCAGCAGCCTAGCGGGAGGGTACGGTGAGCAGTTCTTC,CASSLAGGYGEQFF,TRBV3-1/TRBV3-2,TRBJ2-1,TRBD2,-
TGTGCCAGCAGCTTAGTAGCAGATACGCAGTATTTT,CASSLVADTQYF,TRBV7-9,TRBJ2-3,-,-
TGCAGCGGCTTATCCCCCTCTCGGGGATCTGAAGCTTTCTTT,CSGLSPSRGSEAFF,TRBV29-1,TRBJ1-1,-,once
TGTGCCAGCAGGCACGGACAGGGTTGGGATGAGACCCAGTACTTC,CASRHGQGWDETQYF,TRBV7-2,TRBJ2-5,TRBD1,-
TGCAGCGTTGGCATTCCTGGAGTAGCGGGAGGACTCACCGGGGAGCTGTTTTTT,CSVGIPGVAGGLTGELFF,TRBV29-1,TRBJ2-2,TRBD2,-
TGCGCCAGCAGTAGGGGCGGTGAAGCTTTCTTT,CASSRGGEAFF,TRBV10-1,TRBJ1-1,-,-
TGTGCCAGCAGCGTTGGACAGGGAGATTTCTACAATGAGCAGTTCTTC,CASSVGQGDFYNEQFF,TRBV9,TRBJ2-1,TRBD1,-
TGTGCCAGCAGCGAGACAGTCCCAAGCTCCTACGAGCAGTACTTC,CASSETVPSSYEQYF,TRBV6-2/TRBV6-3,TRBJ2-7,-,-
TGTGCCAGCAGCGTAGGGACAGTCACAGATACGCAGTATTTT,CASSVGTVTDTQYF,TRBV9,TRBJ2-3,-,-
TGTGCCAGCAGCTCCTCCTTGGGACAGGGGGCCGGGGAGACCCAGTACTTC,CASSSSLGQGAGETQYF,TRBV7-7,TRBJ2-5,TRBD1,-
TGTGCCACCAGTGATGCAGGGGTGGCCACTGAAGCTTTCTTT,CATSDAGVATEAFF,TRBV24-1,TRBJ1-1,-,-
TGTGCCAGCAGCTCGGGACAGTACAATGAGCAGTTCTTC,CASSSGQYNEQFF,TRBV11-3,TRBJ2-1,TRBD1,-
TGTGCCACCAGCAGAGAGACAGTGGGGCGGGGGGACGCGACCCAGTACTTC,CATSRETVGRGDATQYF,TRBV15,TRBJ2-5,TRBD2,-
TGTGCCAGCAGCTCGGCCTCGGGACTGCAGGGCACCGGGGAGCTGTTTTTT,CASSSASGLQGTGELFF,TRBV5-4,TRBJ2-2,-,once
TGTGCCAGCAGCTTCTTCAGTAAAAACCCTTCGTATTTT,CASSFFSKNPSYF,TRBV11-2,TRBJ2-3,-,-
TGTGCCACGAAGGTGGACAGCTACTCAGATACGCAGTATTTT,CATKVDSYSDTQYF,TRBV15,TRBJ2-3,-,-
TGTGCCAGCAGTGAAGGCCTACTCAGGGGGCTGGGAGAGACCCAGTACTTC,CASSEGLLRGLGETQYF,TRBV6-1,TRBJ2-5,TRBD1,-
TGTGCCAGCAGCCCACTAGCGCGGCGGGGAACCGGGGAGCTGTTTTTT,CASSPLARRGTGELFF,TRBV3-1/TRBV3-2,TRBJ2-2,TRBD2,once
TGTGCCAGCAGTGAGTTCAAGGCGGGTCAGCCCCAGCATTTT,CASSEFKAGQPQHF,TRBV2,TRBJ1-5,-,-
TGCGCCAGCAGCCAAGATTCCCAGACAGGGGGGGATCAGCCCCAGCATTTT,CASSQDSQTGGDQPQHF,TRBV4-1,TRBJ1-5,TRBD1,-
TGTGCCAGCTTCTCCGGGACAGGGGGCGCGGGCACTGAAGCTTTCTTT,CASFSGTGGAGTEAFF,TRBV18,TRBJ1-1,TRBD1,once
TGTGCCAGCAGCGCGACAGGTTATAGCAATCAGCCCCAGCATTTT,CASSATGYSNQPQHF,TRBV7-9,TRBJ1-5,-,-
TGTGCCAGCCTACAGGGGGGGCCAGGAATAGAGACCCAGTACTTC,CASLQGGPGIETQYF,TRBV3-1/TRBV3-2,TRBJ2-5,-,-
TGTGCCAGCAGTTATTTTACAGGGACGGATTCGCTGTTTTTT,CASSYFTGTDSLFF,TRBV6-2/TRBV6-3,TRBJ1-4,-,-
TGTGCCAGCAGCCCCGGGGAGTGGATCTCTGGAAACACCATATATTTT,CASSPGEWISGNTIYF,TRBV7-9,TRBJ1-3,-,-
TGTGCCAGCAGCATCCGGACAGGAGGCAATGAGCAGTTCTTC,CASSIRTGGNEQFF,TRBV9,TRBJ2-1,TRBD1,-
TGTGCCAGCAGTCCCCGGGAGACCCAGTACTTC,CASSPRETQYF,TRBV6-2/TRBV6-3,TRBJ2-5,-,-
TGTGCCAGCAGGCCCCCACACTCGGGACAGGTGGGGTCCCAGCATTTT,CASRPPHSGQVGSQHF,TRBV28,TRBJ1-5,TRBD1,-
TGTGCCACCCGAGGTGCGGCCAAAAACATTCAGTACTTC,CATRGAAKNIQYF,TRBV7-9,TRBJ2-4,-,-
TGTGCCAGCAGCTTGGTCGGGACAGGGGAGGAAAAACTGTTTTTT,CASSLVGTGEEKLFF,TRBV5-5,TRBJ1-4,TRBD1,-
TGTGCCAGCACCAAGACTGGGAGGGCTGAAGCTTTCTTT,CASTKTGRAEAFF,TRBV12-3/TRBV12-4,TRBJ1-1,-,-
TGTGCCAGCAGCTTGGGCCATAGGGGGGGAAACACCATATATTTT,CASSLGHRGGNTIYF,TRBV5-4,TRBJ1-3,-,-
TGTGCCAGCAGTTTCCAATCCTATAATTCACCCCTCCACTTT,CASSFQSYNSPLHF,TRBV27,TRBJ1-6,-,-
TGTGCCAGCAGCGTAGCGGGAGCTGGGAATGAGCAGTTCTTC,CASSVAGAGNEQFF,TRBV5-4,TRBJ2-1,TRBD2,-
TGTGCCAGCAGCCCTCAATGGGGCCCCAATCAGCCCCAGCATTTT,CASSPQWGPNQPQHF,TRBV4-2,TRBJ1-5,-,-
TGTGCCAGCAGTTCCTTCGACAGGGACTCTGGAAACACCATATATTTT,CASSSFDRDSGNTIYF,TRBV6-6,TRBJ1-3,TRBD1,-